This T cell receptor (beta chain) was captured in a study of vaccination effects on CD4 cells after COVID-19. Study context: Antigen-specific CD4+ T cells expanded by the ViraFEST assay with viral peptide pools were then sequenced.

CDR3 length: 10 amino acids. From germline, CDR1 is SNHLY and CDR2 FYNNEI. Trimming pared 8 bases from V and 10 bases from J, leaving 9 bases between. Culturing for roughly 10 days preceded CD4+ T cell isolation. Two doses of BNT162b2 or mRNA-1273 vaccine were administered to participants. Vaccine recipients, nucleocapsid antibody negative, had no prior SARS-CoV-2 infection. Each culture had half its medium swapped for IL-2 medium on days 3 and 7. Whole-study findings and limits: Healthy vaccinees' vaccine-induced clones included only 1 of 255 cross-reacting with common cold coronaviruses.

The repertoire was sequenced with immunoSEQ multiplex PCR; TCRdb's copy has only in-frame clones and lacks some. This table has approximately 74,000 clones, roughly 73% appearing once. With respect to this clone: Its cognate antigen is unknown.

This TCR came from a human donor who received a COVID-19 vaccine. The starting material was CD4+ T cells from PBMCs cultured without peptide, obtained after COVID-19 vaccination. The V gene is TRBV2, the J gene TRBJ2-1; no reliable D call. The CDR3 DNA is TGTGCCAGCGCGTCCGGGGAGCAGTTCTTC. As protein: CASASGEQFF.